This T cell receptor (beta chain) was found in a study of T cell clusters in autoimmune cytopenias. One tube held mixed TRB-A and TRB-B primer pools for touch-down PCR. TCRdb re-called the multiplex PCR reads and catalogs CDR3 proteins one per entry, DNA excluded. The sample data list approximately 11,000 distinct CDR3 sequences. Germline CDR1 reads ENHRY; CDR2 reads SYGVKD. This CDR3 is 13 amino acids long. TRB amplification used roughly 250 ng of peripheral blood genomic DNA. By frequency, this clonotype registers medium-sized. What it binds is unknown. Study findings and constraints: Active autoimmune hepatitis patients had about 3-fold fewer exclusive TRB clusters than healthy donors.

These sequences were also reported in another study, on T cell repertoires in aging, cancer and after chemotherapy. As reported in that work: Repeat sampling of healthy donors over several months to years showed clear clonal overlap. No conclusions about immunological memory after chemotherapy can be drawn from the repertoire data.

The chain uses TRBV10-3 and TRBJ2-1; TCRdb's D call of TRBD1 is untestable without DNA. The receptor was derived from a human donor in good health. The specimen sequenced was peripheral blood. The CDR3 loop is CAISGGIYNEQFF.